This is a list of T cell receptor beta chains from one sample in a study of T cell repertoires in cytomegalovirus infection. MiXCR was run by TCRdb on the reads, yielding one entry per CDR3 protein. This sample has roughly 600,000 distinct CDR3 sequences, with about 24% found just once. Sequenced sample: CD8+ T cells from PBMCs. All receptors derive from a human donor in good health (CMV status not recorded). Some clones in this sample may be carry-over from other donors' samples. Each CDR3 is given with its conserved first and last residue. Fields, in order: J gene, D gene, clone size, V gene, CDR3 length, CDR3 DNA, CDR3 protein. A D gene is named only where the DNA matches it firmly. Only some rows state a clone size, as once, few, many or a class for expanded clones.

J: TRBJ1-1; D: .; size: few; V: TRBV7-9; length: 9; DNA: TGTGCCAGCAGCCCCAAGCCTAGCTTT; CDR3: CASSPKPSF
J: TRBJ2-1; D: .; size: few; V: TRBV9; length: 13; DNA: TGTGCCAGCAGCGTAAAGGGGACCATTGAGCAGTTCTTC; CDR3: CASSVKGTIEQFF
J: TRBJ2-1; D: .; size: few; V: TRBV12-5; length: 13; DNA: TGTGCTAGTGGTTTGGTTTCGAGCAATGAGCAGTTCTTC; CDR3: CASGLVSSNEQFF
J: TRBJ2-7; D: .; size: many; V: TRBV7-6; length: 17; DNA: TGTGCCAGCAGCTCCGGGGATGGGCGAGGGGAGATCTACGAGCAGTACTTC; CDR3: CASSSGDGRGEIYEQYF
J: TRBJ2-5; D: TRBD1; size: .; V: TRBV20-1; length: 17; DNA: TGCAGTGCCGGCCTTGGGACAGTTCAATGGAATCAAGAGACCCAGTACTTC; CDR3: CSAGLGTVQWNQETQYF
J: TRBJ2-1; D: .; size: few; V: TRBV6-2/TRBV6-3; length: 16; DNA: TGTGCCAGCAGTTACTCGATAGTCCAGCGAAGAAATGAGCAGTTCTTC; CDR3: CASSYSIVQRRNEQFF
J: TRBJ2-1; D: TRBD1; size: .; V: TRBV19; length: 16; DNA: TGTGCCAGTAGTATAGAAGGGACAGGAGCCTACAATGAGCAGTTCTTC; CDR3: CASSIEGTGAYNEQFF
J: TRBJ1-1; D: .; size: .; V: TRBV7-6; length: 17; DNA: TGTGTCAGCAGCTCTGACAGGCCCACACTTATGAACACTGAAGCTTTCTTT; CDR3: CVSSSDRPTLMNTEAFF
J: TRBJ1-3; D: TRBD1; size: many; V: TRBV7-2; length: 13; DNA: TGTGCCACCACAGGGGACGGTGGAAACACCATATATTTT; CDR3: CATTGDGGNTIYF
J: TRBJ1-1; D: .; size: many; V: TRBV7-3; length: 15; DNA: TGTGCCAGCAGCTTAAACCCGGGGGCAGGTACTGAAGCTTTCTTT; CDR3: CASSLNPGAGTEAFF
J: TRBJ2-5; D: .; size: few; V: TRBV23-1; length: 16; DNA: TGCGCCAGCAGTCAATCGGACCCGGGATCATTAGAGACCCAGTACTTC; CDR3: CASSQSDPGSLETQYF
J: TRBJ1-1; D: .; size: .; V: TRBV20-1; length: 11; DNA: TGCAGTATTGACAGAGACACTGAAGCTTTCTTT; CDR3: CSIDRDTEAFF
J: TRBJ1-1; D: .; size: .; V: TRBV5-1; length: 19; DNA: TGCGCCAGCAGCTTGTTTTCTATCGTAATGCAGGGAGGATTGACTGAAGCTTTCTTT; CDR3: CASSLFSIVMQGGLTEAFF
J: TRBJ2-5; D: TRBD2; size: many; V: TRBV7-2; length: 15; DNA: TGTGCCAGCAGCTTAGTCGTGAGCGGGGGGGAGACCCAGTACTTC; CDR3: CASSLVVSGGETQYF
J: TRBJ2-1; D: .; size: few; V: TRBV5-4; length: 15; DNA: TGTGCCAGCAGCTCCCGGGACTTCCTCTACAATGAGCAGTTCTTC; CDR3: CASSSRDFLYNEQFF
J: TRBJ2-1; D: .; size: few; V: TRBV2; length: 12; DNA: TGTGCCAGCAAGACGTTAGGGAATGAGCAGTTCTTC; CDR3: CASKTLGNEQFF
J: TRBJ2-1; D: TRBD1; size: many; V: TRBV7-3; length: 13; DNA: TGTGCCAGCAGCGCCCGGACAGGGAACGAGCAGTTCTTC; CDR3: CASSARTGNEQFF
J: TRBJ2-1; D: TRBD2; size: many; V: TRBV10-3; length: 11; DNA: TGTGCCATCAGACTAGCGGATGAGCAGTTCTTC; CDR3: CAIRLADEQFF
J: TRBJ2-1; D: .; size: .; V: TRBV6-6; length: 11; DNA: TGTGCCAGCAGCCCGGCTAAGGGGCAGTTCTTC; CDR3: CASSPAKGQFF
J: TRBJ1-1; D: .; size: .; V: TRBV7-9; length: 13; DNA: TGTGCCAGCAGCCCTAACCCAGGGATGGAAGCTTTCTTT; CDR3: CASSPNPGMEAFF
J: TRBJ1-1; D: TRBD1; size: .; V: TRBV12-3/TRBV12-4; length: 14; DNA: TGTGCCAGCAGGGATCGACAGGGGAGGACTGAAGCTTTCTTT; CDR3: CASRDRQGRTEAFF
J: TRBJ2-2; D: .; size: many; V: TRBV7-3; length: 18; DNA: TGTGCCAGCAGCTTAGTAGGACCCGACACGACGAACACCGGGGAGCTGTTTTTT; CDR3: CASSLVGPDTTNTGELFF
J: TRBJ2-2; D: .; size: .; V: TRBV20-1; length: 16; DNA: TGCAGTGCTAGAGGCCCCGGACTACCTTACACCGGGGAGCTGTTTTTT; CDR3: CSARGPGLPYTGELFF
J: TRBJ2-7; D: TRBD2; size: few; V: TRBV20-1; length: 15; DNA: TGCAGTGCTAGAAAAGAGGGAGGGCTCTCCTACGAGCAGTACTTC; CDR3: CSARKEGGLSYEQYF
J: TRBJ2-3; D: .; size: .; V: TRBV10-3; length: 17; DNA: TGTGCCATCAGGGAACGGTCAACGGACAGTAGCACAGATACGCAGTATTTT; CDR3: CAIRERSTDSSTDTQYF
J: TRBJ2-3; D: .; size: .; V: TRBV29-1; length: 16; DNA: TGCAGCGTTGAAGATCCTCGGGCAGCAATCACAGATACGCAGTATTTT; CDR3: CSVEDPRAAITDTQYF
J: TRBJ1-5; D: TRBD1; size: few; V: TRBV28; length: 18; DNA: TGTGCCAGCAGTTTTGTAAACGAGGGACAGGGGTTCAATCAGCCCCAGCATTTT; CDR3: CASSFVNEGQGFNQPQHF
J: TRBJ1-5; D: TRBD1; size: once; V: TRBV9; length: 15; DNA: TGTGCCAGCAGCGAACAGGGGACAGGGAATCAGCCCCAGCATTTT; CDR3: CASSEQGTGNQPQHF
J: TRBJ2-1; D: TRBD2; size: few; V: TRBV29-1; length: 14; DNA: TGCAGCGTTGTAGGGACTAGCGGTATGAGCGAGCAGTTCTTC; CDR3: CSVVGTSGMSEQFF
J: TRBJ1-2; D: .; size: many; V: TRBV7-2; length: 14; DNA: TGTGCCAGCAGCCTAAAGGGCAGCCCGCGGGACTACACCTTC; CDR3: CASSLKGSPRDYTF
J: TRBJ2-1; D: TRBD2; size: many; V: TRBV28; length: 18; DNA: TGTGCCAGCAGTTCAACAAATCTAGCGGGGGGCTCCTACAATGAGCAGTTCTTC; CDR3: CASSSTNLAGGSYNEQFF
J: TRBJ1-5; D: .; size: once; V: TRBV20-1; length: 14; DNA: TGCAGTGCAACCCATCTGGGGAACAATCAGCCCCAGCATTTT; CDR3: CSATHLGNNQPQHF
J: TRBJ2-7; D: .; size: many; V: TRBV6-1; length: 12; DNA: TGTGCCAGCGGACCGAGGCGATACGAGCAGTACTTC; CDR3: CASGPRRYEQYF
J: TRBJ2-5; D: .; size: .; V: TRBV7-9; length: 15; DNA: TGTGCCAGCAGCGGAAGGGTACAGCTCCAAGAGACCCAGTACTTC; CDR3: CASSGRVQLQETQYF
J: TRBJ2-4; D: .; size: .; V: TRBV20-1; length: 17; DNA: TGCAGTGCTAGATCTCAGCGCAGGGAGGAAGCCAAAAACATTCAGTACTTC; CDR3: CSARSQRREEAKNIQYF
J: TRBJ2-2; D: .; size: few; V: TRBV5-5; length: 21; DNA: TGTGCCAGCAACTTATTACCCGTAAGCGGAGCCCTACCAACGAGGACCGGGGAGCTGTTTTTT; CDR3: CASNLLPVSGALPTRTGELFF
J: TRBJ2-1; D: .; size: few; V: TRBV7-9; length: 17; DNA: TGTGCCAGCAGCTTAGCTGGGGGTCACCAGCACTACAATGAGCAGTTCTTC; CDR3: CASSLAGGHQHYNEQFF
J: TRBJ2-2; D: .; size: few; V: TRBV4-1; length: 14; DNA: TGCGCCAGCAGCCACCCGCTAGGCACCGGGGAGCTGTTTTTT; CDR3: CASSHPLGTGELFF
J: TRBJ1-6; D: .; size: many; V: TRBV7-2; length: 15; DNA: TGTGCCATCTACCCCCAGAGCTCCTATAATTCACCCCTCCACTTT; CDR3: CAIYPQSSYNSPLHF
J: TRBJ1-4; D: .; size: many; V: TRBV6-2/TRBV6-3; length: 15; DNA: TGTGCCAGCAGTGCGACGGCAGCAACTAATGAAAAACTGTTTTTT; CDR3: CASSATAATNEKLFF
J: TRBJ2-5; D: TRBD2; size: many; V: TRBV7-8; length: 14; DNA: TGTGCCAGCAGCCCCGCACGCGGGGGGAAGACCCAGTACTTC; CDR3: CASSPARGGKTQYF
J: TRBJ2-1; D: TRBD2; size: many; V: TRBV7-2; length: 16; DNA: TGTGCCAGCAGCTCAACTAGCGGGGGGGTGTACAATGAGCAGTTCTTC; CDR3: CASSSTSGGVYNEQFF
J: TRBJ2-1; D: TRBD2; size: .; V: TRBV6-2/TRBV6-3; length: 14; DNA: TGTGCCAGCCGAACTCCTAGCGGGGAGAATGAGCAGTTCTTC; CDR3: CASRTPSGENEQFF
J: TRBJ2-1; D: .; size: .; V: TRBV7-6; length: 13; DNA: TGTGCCAGCAGCTTAAACGTCGGCAATGAGCAGTTCTTC; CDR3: CASSLNVGNEQFF
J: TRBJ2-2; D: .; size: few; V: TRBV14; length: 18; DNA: TGTGCCAGCAGCCAAGATTGGGTTAGGACATCAGCCACCGGGGAGCTGTTTTTT; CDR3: CASSQDWVRTSATGELFF
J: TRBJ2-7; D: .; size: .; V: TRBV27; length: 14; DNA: TGTGCCAGCAGTTGGGGGGACGGGGCCTACGAGCAGTACTTC; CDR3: CASSWGDGAYEQYF
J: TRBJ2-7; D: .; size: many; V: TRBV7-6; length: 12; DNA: TGTGCCAGCAGCTTAGCGGGGTTAGAGCAGTACTTC; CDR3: CASSLAGLEQYF
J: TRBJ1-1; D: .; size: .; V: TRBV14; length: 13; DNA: TGTGCCAGCAGCTATTGCAGGGGTACTGAAGCTTTCTTT; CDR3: CASSYCRGTEAFF
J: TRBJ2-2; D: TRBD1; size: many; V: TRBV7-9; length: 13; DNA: TGTGCCAACCGGGACAGGGGTCCCGGGGAGCTGTTTTTT; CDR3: CANRDRGPGELFF
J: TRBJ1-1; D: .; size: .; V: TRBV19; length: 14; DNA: TGTGCCAGTAGTATCTTCACCTCGAACACTGAAGCTTTCTTT; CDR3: CASSIFTSNTEAFF
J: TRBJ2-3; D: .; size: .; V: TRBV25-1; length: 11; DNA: TGTGCCAGCAGTGAGGATTCAAGGGAGTATTTT; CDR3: CASSEDSREYF
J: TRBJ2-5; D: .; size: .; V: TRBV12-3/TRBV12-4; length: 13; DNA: TGTGCCAGTACCTTTGGACGGAAAGAGACCCAGTACTTC; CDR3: CASTFGRKETQYF
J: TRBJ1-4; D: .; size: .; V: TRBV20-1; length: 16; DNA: TGCAGTGCAACAGTTCGTTCGGGACGTGCTAATGAAAAACTGTTTTTT; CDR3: CSATVRSGRANEKLFF
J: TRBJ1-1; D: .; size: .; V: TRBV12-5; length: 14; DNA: TGTGCTAGTGGTGACGGACGTTTGAACACTGAAGCTTTCTTT; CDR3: CASGDGRLNTEAFF
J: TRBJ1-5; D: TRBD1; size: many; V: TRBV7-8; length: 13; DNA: TGTGCCAGCAGCCAGACAGGGTATCAGCCCCAGCATTTT; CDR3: CASSQTGYQPQHF
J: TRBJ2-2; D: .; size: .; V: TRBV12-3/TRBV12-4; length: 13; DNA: TGTGCCACCCCAGGGGTCTTGTGGGGGGAGCTGTTTTTT; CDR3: CATPGVLWGELFF
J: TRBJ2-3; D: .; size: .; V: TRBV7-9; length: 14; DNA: TGTGCCAGCAGCGCCCAGGGGTTTCAAGATACGCAGTATTTT; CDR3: CASSAQGFQDTQYF